Shown below are 30 T cell receptor beta chains from a single sample sequenced in a study of identical twins. TCRdb re-called the 5' RACE reads with MiXCR, one entry per CDR3 protein. This sample has roughly 720,000 distinct CDR3 sequences, with around a sixth found just once. This sample also appeared in a second study, on T cells expressing NK-cell markers.

The sequencing input was PBMCs. The receptor source for this set is a woman in her late teens or twenties in good health.

The CDR3 DNA is TGTGCCACCAGCAGGGGGCCCTTGAGCCAGTACAATGAGCAGTTCTTC. Amino acids: CATSRGPLSQYNEQFF. The genes are TRBV15 and TRBJ2-1; perhaps TRBD1 as D (5 bases). Germline CDR1 is LNHNV and CDR2 is YYDKDF (reference sequence). This CDR3 region has 16 residues. V dropped 3 bases and J dropped 4 bases, with 16 bases sitting between them.

The J gene is TRBJ1-1, the V gene TRBV20-1; D not certain. Trimming took off 3 bases at V and 4 bases at J, with 12 bases between the two ends. The CDR3 covers 13 residues. Germline V CDR1 and CDR2: DFQATT, SNEGSKA (reference sequence). In nucleotides, the CDR3 is TGCAGTGCTAGGACGGCCGTGGGCACTGAAGCTTTCTTT. As protein: CSARTAVGTEAFF.

The sample holds a few counts of this clonotype. The genes are TRBV29-1 and TRBJ1-2; 9 nucleotides agree with TRBD1. The CDR3 is made up of 13 amino acids. V shed 4 bases and J 9 bases; nucleotides not matched to a gene: 9. Looked up from germline, CDR1 is SQVTM and CDR2 is ANQGSEA. The CDR3 protein is CSVALGQGSSYTF. Here the CDR3 DNA reads TGCAGCGTTGCTCTCGGACAGGGGTCGAGCTACACCTTC.

This clonotype was seen a few times. CDR3 sequence (DNA): TGTGCCAGCAGCTTAGGGAGGCACAGCGGCACAGATACGCAGTATTTT. Translation gives CASSLGRHSGTDTQYF. The rearrangement joins TRBV11-2 to TRBJ2-3; D is possibly TRBD2 (5 bases). This CDR3 region has 16 residues. The V and J ends lost 1 base and 1 base respectively, with 12 bases between them. Germline assignment: CDR1 SGHAT and CDR2 FQNNGV.

The chain couples TRBV12-3 or TRBV12-4 to TRBJ2-2; tentatively, D is TRBD2 (6 bases). This CDR3 has 14 residues. The V gene lost 6 bases and the J gene lost 4 bases, with 12 bases spanning the gap. CDR3 region: CASRRGRLTGELFF. CDR3 sequence (DNA): TGTGCCAGCAGGCGGGGACGACTCACCGGGGAGCTGTTTTTT.

This clonotype was counted only a few times. The rearrangement links TRBV5-6 to TRBJ2-5; D call uncertain. V dropped 0 bases and J dropped 9 bases, with 15 bases sitting between them. This CDR3 spans 14 amino acids. The V gene's germline CDR1 is SGHDT and CDR2 YYEEEE. CDR3 sequence reads: CASSLEYSIHAQYF. The CDR3 nucleotides read TGTGCCAGCAGCTTGGAGTATTCCATCCATGCCCAGTACTTC.

The rearrangement links TRBV7-9 to TRBJ2-3, with D possibly being TRBD2 (5 bases). The CDR3 contains 15 residues. CDR1 and CDR2 from the germline V gene are SEHNR and FQNEAQ (reference sequence). The ends were cut back, 1 base at V and 0 bases at J, with 8 bases in the middle. CDR3: CASSLVTGSTDTQYF. The CDR3 DNA reads TGTGCCAGCAGCTTAGTTACGGGGAGCACAGATACGCAGTATTTT.

V gene TRBV12-3 or TRBV12-4 combines with J gene TRBJ2-1; weak D call: TRBD2 (6 bases). V lost 3 bases, J lost 2 bases, and 11 bases lay in between. The CDR3 consists of 15 residues. CDR3 sequence reads: CASSFLREAYNEQFF. CDR3 nucleotide sequence: TGTGCCAGCAGTTTCCTCAGGGAGGCCTACAATGAGCAGTTCTTC.

V usage is TRBV20-1 and J usage is TRBJ2-1, with no clear D. CDR3 length equals 14 residues. Trimming stripped 5 bases from V and 2 bases from J, with 13 bases between. Per germline, CDR1 DFQATT and CDR2 SNEGSKA (reference sequence). The CDR3 region is CSAQVAQTYNEQFF. CDR3 bases: TGCAGTGCTCAGGTAGCCCAGACCTACAATGAGCAGTTCTTC.

This clonotype has more than one count but fewer than ten. The chain has TRBV5-1 and TRBJ2-7; a possible D gene is TRBD2 (5 bases). The germline V gene encodes CDR1 SGHRS and CDR2 YFSETQ. The CDR3 totals 13 residues. V lost 2 bases, J lost 7 bases, and 13 bases lay in between. The CDR3 DNA reads TGCGCCAGCAGCTTCGGACCGTGGGAGGAGCAGTACTTC. This translates into CASSFGPWEEQYF.

This clonotype has only a few counts. The rearrangement joins TRBV10-2 to TRBJ1-1; TRBD1 matches 10 bases. J gave up 7 bases and V 7 bases, and 9 bases lay outside the gene matches. Germline CDR1 and CDR2: WSHSY and SAAADI. The CDR3 has 14 residues. The CDR3 bases are TGCGCCAGCATCGAGACCGGGACAGGGGATGAAGCTTTCTTT. Translation gives CASIETGTGDEAFF.

This clonotype was detected only a few times. The chain combines TRBV5-6 with TRBJ1-4; D remains ambiguous. V gave up 0 bases and J gave up 2 bases, with 20 bases separating them. The length of the CDR3 is 19 residues. CDR1 SGHDT and CDR2 YYEEEE come from the germline V gene. CDR3 protein: CASSLDPTGYASTNEKLFF. Written as DNA, the CDR3 is TGTGCCAGCAGCTTGGACCCCACGGGATACGCTTCGACTAATGAAAAACTGTTTTTT.

The chain uses TRBV20-1 and TRBJ2-7; TRBD2 aligns across 13 bases. The J segment lost 6 bases and the V segment lost 3 bases, leaving 11 bases of the junction unmatched. CDR1 and CDR2 from the germline V gene are DFQATT and SNEGSKA (reference sequence). The CDR3 is 16 residues long. Written as DNA, the CDR3 is TGCAGTGCTAGCCGGACTAGCGGGGGCCTGGGTTCCGAGCAGTACTTC. The encoded protein is CSASRTSGGLGSEQYF.

The chain uses TRBV4-2 and TRBJ2-3; 8 bases align to TRBD2. Germline V gene data show CDR1 as LGHNA and CDR2 as YNFKEQ. Trimming took 1 base from V and 8 from J; bases not matched to a gene: 14. The CDR3 is 17 residues long. The CDR3 DNA reads as TGTGCCAGCAGCCAAGGGTGGGGACTAGAAGAGGGGGGTACGCAGTATTTT. Its protein is CASSQGWGLEEGGTQYF.

This clonotype showed up just a few times. V usage is TRBV5-1 and J usage is TRBJ1-1, with a weak D call TRBD1 (6 bases). Trimming took 2 bases from V and 8 from J, leaving 16 bases between them. Germline lookup yields CDR1 SGHRS and CDR2 YFSETQ. The CDR3 consists of 14 residues. CDR3 nucleotide sequence: TGCGCCAGCAGCTTCCGGGACACCAACGAGGAAGCTTTCTTT. As protein: CASSFRDTNEEAFF.

The chain joins TRBV20-1 to TRBJ2-7, with no clear D. This CDR3 has 15 amino acids. V lost 0 bases to trimming and J lost 1 base, with 13 bases between them. Germline CDR1 is DFQATT and CDR2 is SNEGSKA (reference sequence). CDR3 bases: TGCAGTGCTAGAGATTCACCGACCACTTCCTACGAGCAGTACTTC. Protein product: CSARDSPTTSYEQYF.

This clonotype was found many times. The rearrangement links TRBV7-2 to TRBJ1-4, with D possibly TRBD1 on 5 matching bases. CDR3 length: 14 amino acids. Trimming left V 2 bases short and J 8 bases short, with 12 bases between. Germline CDR1 reads SGHTA; CDR2 reads FQGNSA. The CDR3 here is CASSLSGYLEKLFF. The CDR3 coding sequence is TGTGCCAGCAGCTTATCAGGGTATCTCGAAAAACTGTTTTTT.

This chain's CDR3 is CASSFSEAHTDTQYF. The CDR3 bases are TGTGCCAGCAGCTTTTCGGAGGCCCACACAGATACGCAGTATTTT. The chain employs TRBV7-2 and TRBJ2-3, with D possibly TRBD2 on 5 matching bases. Germline CDR1 and CDR2: SGHTA and FQGNSA. This CDR3 spans 15 amino acids. Trimming cost V 3 bases and J 2 bases, with 12 bases left between them.

This chain uses TRBV20-1 with TRBJ2-7; 9 bases match TRBD1. The CDR3 is 15 amino acids. The germline CDR1 and CDR2 sequences are DFQATT and SNEGSKA (reference sequence). V gave up 4 bases and J gave up 3 bases; unmatched junction bases: 10. CDR3 in DNA: TGCAGTGCTAAGGGGGAGGACAGGGGACACTACGAGCAGTACTTC. Protein product: CSAKGEDRGHYEQYF.

The chain links TRBV20-1 to TRBJ1-6, with D unresolved. CDR1 is DFQATT, CDR2 SNEGSKA, per germline (reference sequence). The CDR3 contains 15 residues. Trimming left V 1 base short and J 8 bases short, with 15 bases between. This CDR3 reads CSARAAISRDSPLHF. The CDR3 DNA follows: TGCAGTGCTAGAGCGGCGATCTCAAGGGATTCACCCCTCCACTTT.

The rearrangement uses TRBV12-3 or TRBV12-4 and TRBJ2-3; D is ambiguous. Trimming cost V 6 bases and J 0 bases, with 22 bases left between them. The CDR3 is made up of 18 amino acids. CDR3 nucleotides: TGTGCCAGCAGGGAAGCTCAATTACGGACGGAGAGCACAGATACGCAGTATTTT. This translates into CASREAQLRTESTDTQYF.

The chain couples TRBV20-1 to TRBJ2-7; D is possibly TRBD1 or TRBD2 (5 bases each). The CDR3 has 17 amino acids. V lost 0 bases and J 6 bases, leaving 24 bases between the germline ends. Looked up from germline, CDR1 is DFQATT and CDR2 is SNEGSKA (reference sequence). This chain's CDR3 is CSARDPGGPGPWGEQYF. CDR3 DNA sequence: TGCAGTGCTAGAGATCCAGGTGGTCCGGGACCGTGGGGCGAGCAGTACTTC.

The rearrangement joins TRBV20-1 to TRBJ1-5; 9 positions agree with TRBD1. V lost 3 bases to trimming and J lost 5 bases; unmatched junction nucleotides: 8. Germline V gene data show CDR1 as DFQATT and CDR2 as SNEGSKA (reference sequence). CDR3 size: 15 residues. The DNA for the CDR3 is TGCAGTGCTAGCGCCACAGGGGGCAGTTATCAGCCCCAGCATTTT. Amino acid sequence: CSASATGGSYQPQHF.

This chain joins TRBV28 and TRBJ2-3; the match to TRBD2 covers 12 bases. Trimming took 4 bases from V and 6 from J; bases not matched to a gene: 11. The CDR3 has 17 amino acids. Germline lookup yields CDR1 MDHEN and CDR2 SYDVKM. In DNA form, the CDR3 reads TGTGCCAGCAGTTCCCCATCTAGCGGGAGGGCCGGGGATACGCAGTATTTT. This gives the protein CASSSPSSGRAGDTQYF. The variable domain in full, with the rest retrieved from reference TRBV28 and TRBJ2-3, is DVKVTQSSRYLVKRTGEKVFLECVQDMDHENMFWYRQDPGLGLRLIYFSYDVKMKEKGDIPEGYSVSREKKERFSLILESASTNQTSMYLCASSSPSSGRAGDTQYFGPGTRLTVL.

The table lists this clonotype with a few counts. The gene calls are TRBV4-3 and TRBJ2-2, with unresolved D. The germline V and J ends were trimmed by 1 base and 6 bases, with 18 bases remaining between them. Germline V lookup: CDR1 LGHNA, CDR2 YSLEER. This CDR3 spans 17 amino acids. The CDR3 protein is CASSQVWKSVGAGELFF. CDR3 DNA: TGCGCCAGCAGCCAAGTGTGGAAAAGCGTTGGGGCCGGGGAGCTGTTTTTT.

The V gene is TRBV7-2, the J gene TRBJ2-7; 8 bases agree with TRBD2. Trimming took 5 bases from V and 5 from J; bases not matched to a gene: 11. The CDR3 is 15 amino acids. Germline loops: CDR1 SGHTA, CDR2 FQGNSA. The CDR3 region has the DNA TGTGCCAGCAGCCATACCGGGACTAGGACCCACGAGCAGTACTTC. Translating gives CASSHTGTRTHEQYF.

This clonotype was detected a few times. The chain joins TRBV5-1 to TRBJ1-5; no definite D call. V was pared by 1 base and J by 6 bases, with 11 bases between. In germline, CDR1 is SGHRS, CDR2 YFSETQ. This CDR3 has 14 amino acids. The CDR3, as DNA: TGCGCCAGCAGCTTGCCCGGGATCGGTCAGCCCCAGCATTTT. It translates to CASSLPGIGQPQHF.

The chain is built from TRBV15 and TRBJ2-2; 7 bases line up with TRBD2. The CDR3 contains 16 residues. Germline trimming cut 5 bases from V and 4 bases from J; bases unmatched to any gene: 10. Germline V gene lookup returns CDR1 LNHNV and CDR2 YYDKDF (reference sequence). The CDR3: CATSDTSESPTGELFF. CDR3 coding DNA: TGTGCCACCAGCGACACTAGCGAGAGTCCCACCGGGGAGCTGTTTTTT.

This clonotype was seen more than once but under ten times. The chain uses TRBV6-5 and TRBJ1-1; a possible D gene is TRBD1 (6 bases). This CDR3 region has 14 residues. The germline V gene has CDR1 MNHEY and CDR2 SVGAGI. Between the trimmed V and J ends, which lost 4 bases and 6 bases, there was a span of 15 bases. CDR3 residues: CASSSGGGLSEAFF. The CDR3 nucleotides are TGTGCCAGCAGTTCCGGCGGGGGGCTCTCTGAAGCTTTCTTT.

The CDR3 loop reads CASSLARGHLYEQYF. CDR3 nucleotides: TGCGCCAGCAGCTTGGCCCGTGGACACTTGTACGAGCAGTACTTC. This sequence joins TRBV5-1 and TRBJ2-7; D may be TRBD1 (5 bases). V lost 0 bases and J 4 bases, leaving 14 bases between the germline ends. The CDR3 is 15 amino acids. Germline V gene sequence: CDR1 SGHRS, CDR2 YFSETQ.